One and the same sample provided the 6 T cell receptor beta chains below, sequenced in a study of cytomegalovirus exposure and HLA in healthy donors. TCRdb's table, derived via immunoSEQ multiplex PCR, lists solely in-frame clones and lacks some. The data hold around 180,000 clones, with roughly 82% observed a single time. The sequencing input was PBMCs. These TCRs come from a young man in good health and CMV-seropositive.

The J gene is TRBJ1-1, the V gene TRBV28; weak D call: TRBD1 (5 bases). With 6 bases removed from V and 6 bases from J, the gap between germline ends came to 14 bases. Germline V gene sequence: CDR1 MDHEN, CDR2 SYDVKM. This CDR3 has 13 amino acids. This CDR3 reads CASSRTGVSEAFF. The CDR3 nucleotides read TGTGCCAGCAGCCGAACGGGGGTCTCTGAAGCTTTCTTT.

The chain is built from TRBV9 and TRBJ2-3; no definite D call. This CDR3 has 13 amino acids. Germline lookup yields CDR1 SGDLS and CDR2 YYNGEE. V was trimmed by 0 bases and J by 8 bases, leaving 10 bases between them. Here the CDR3 DNA reads TGTGCCAGCAGCGTAGGGAGCACGGGTACGCAGTATTTT. This codes for CASSVGSTGTQYF.

This chain connects TRBV5-3 to TRBJ1-5, with D possibly being TRBD1 (5 bases). TRBV5-3 is recorded as an ORF, its role being uncertain. Trimming left V 3 bases short and J 3 bases short, with 19 bases between. There are 17 residues in the CDR3. CDR3 sequence (DNA): TGTGCCAGAAGCTCCTGCGGGACTCCGGAGATCAATCAGCCCCAGCATTTT. Translating it yields CARSSCGTPEINQPQHF.

The chain has TRBV27 and TRBJ1-1, with 7 bases that match TRBD1. Germline lookup yields CDR1 MNHEY and CDR2 SMNVEV (reference sequence). The CDR3 contains 13 residues. The junction had 2 bases not matched to a gene; V was cut back by 7 bases and J by 0 bases. The CDR3 sequence is CASNRGLNTEAFF. Written as DNA, the CDR3 is TGTGCCAGCAACAGGGGATTGAACACTGAAGCTTTCTTT.

The rearrangement links TRBV9 to TRBJ2-7; possibly TRBD2 for D (7 bases). Between the trimmed V and J ends, which lost 4 bases and 2 bases, there was a span of 13 bases. This CDR3 has 14 amino acids. Germline lookup yields CDR1 SGDLS and CDR2 YYNGEE. The CDR3 loop reads CASSIGGGTYEQYF. In nucleotides, the CDR3 is TGTGCCAGCAGCATAGGGGGGGGTACCTACGAGCAGTACTTC.

This rearrangement joins TRBV7-3 to TRBJ2-1, with 12 bases that match TRBD2. CDR1 SGHTA and CDR2 FQGTGA come from the germline V gene. Unmatched junction bases numbered 9, after V lost 5 bases and J lost 7 bases. The CDR3 extends over 16 amino acids. The CDR3 spells CASSLLAGGPSNEQFF. CDR3 DNA: TGTGCCAGCAGCCTTCTAGCGGGAGGGCCCTCGAATGAGCAGTTCTTC. The entire variable domain, with the rest obtained from reference TRBV7-3 and TRBJ2-1, is as follows: GAGVSQTPSNKVTEKGKYVELRCDPISGHTALYWYRQSLGQGPEFLIYFQGTGAADDSGLPNDRFFAVRPEGSVSTLKIQRTERGDSAVYLCASSLLAGGPSNEQFFGPGTRLTVL.